These 24 T cell receptor beta chains originate from one sample sequenced in a study of CD8+ T cells in alopecia areata. Treatment described: oral pan-JAK inhibitor, 5-10 mg twice daily. TCR sequencing used cDNA made by reverse transcription of extracted RNA. Profiling relied on immunoSEQ multiplex PCR, and the TCRdb table lists in-frame clones only, not all of them. This table has roughly 180,000 clones, about three fifths appearing once. The sequencing here drew on CD4+ T cells sorted from blood, taken at week 4, from a patient treated with tofacitinib. The receptors stem from a human donor with alopecia areata.

The chain links TRBV7-8 to TRBJ2-7; the D is unclear. This CDR3 region has 11 residues. The V and J ends lost 5 bases and 5 bases respectively, with 7 bases between them. Germline lookup yields CDR1 SGHVS and CDR2 FQNEAQ. Here the CDR3 DNA reads TGTGCCAGCAGCCTTAACCACGAGCAGTACTTC. Amino acids: CASSLNHEQYF. The whole variable domain, filled in from reference TRBV7-8 and TRBJ2-7, reads GAGVSQSPRYKVAKRGQDVALRCDPISGHVSLFWYQQALGQGPEFLTYFQNEAQLDKSGLPSDRFFAERPEGSVSTLKIQRTQQEDSAVYLCASSLNHEQYFGPGTRLTVT.

This chain connects TRBV2 to TRBJ2-2; tentative D call: TRBD2 (6 bases). Trimming took off 6 bases at V and 2 bases at J, with 10 bases between the two ends. This CDR3 has 14 residues. Germline V CDR1 and CDR2: SNHLY, FYNNEI. The CDR3 loop is CASRPGDNTGELFF. The CDR3 DNA is TGTGCCAGCAGGCCGGGGGATAACACCGGGGAGCTGTTTTTT.

The chain employs TRBV29-1 and TRBJ1-1; the D gene is possibly TRBD1 (5 bases). This CDR3 contains 15 residues. Germline assignment: CDR1 SQVTM and CDR2 ANQGSEA. The ends were cut back, 6 bases at V and 6 bases at J, with 23 bases in the middle. Written as DNA, the CDR3 is TGCAGCGTGGGGGGGAACAGCGGGAGTTACGCTGAAGCTTTCTTT. Its protein product is CSVGGNSGSYAEAFF.

The chain links TRBV7-8 to TRBJ1-4; tentatively, D is TRBD1 (5 bases). Germline CDR1 reads SGHVS; CDR2 reads FQNEAQ. V was shortened by 0 bases and J by 5 bases, with 13 bases between the two germline ends. This CDR3 has 16 amino acids. DNA of the CDR3: TGTGCCAGCAGCTTAGCGCGGGGCGGCCGAAATGAAAAACTGTTTTTT. This sequence encodes CASSLARGGRNEKLFF.

The V gene is TRBV5-1, the J gene TRBJ2-3; 10 bases map to TRBD2. The germline V gene has CDR1 SGHRS and CDR2 YFSETQ. Trimming removed 4 bases from V and 0 bases from J; junction bases left unmatched: 2. The CDR3 has 15 amino acids. The CDR3 DNA reads as TGCGCCAGCAGCGGACTAGCGGCTAGCACAGATACGCAGTATTTT. It yields the protein CASSGLAASTDTQYF.

Concerning this clone itself: In the same sample, other DNA sequences code for this CDR3. CDR3 in DNA: TGCAGCGTGGGACAGGGACCAAATCAGCCCCAGCATTTT. As protein: CSVGQGPNQPQHF. The chain carries TRBV29-1 and TRBJ1-5; TRBD1 aligns across 9 bases. V lost 6 bases and J lost 4; bases outside the gene matches: 4. Germline loops: CDR1 SQVTM, CDR2 ANQGSEA. The CDR3 covers 13 residues.

The J gene is TRBJ2-5, the V gene TRBV5-1; 8 nucleotides match TRBD1. The CDR3 is 16 amino acids. Per germline, CDR1 SGHRS and CDR2 YFSETQ. The V and J ends lost 0 bases and 4 bases, in that order; junction bases with no gene match: 8. This CDR3 is CASSLAGGQGRETQYF. The CDR3 DNA is TGCGCCAGCAGCTTGGCCGGAGGACAGGGAAGAGAGACCCAGTACTTC.

The chain has TRBV28 and TRBJ2-7; D ambiguous. Germline CDR1 reads MDHEN; CDR2 reads SYDVKM. This CDR3 region has 14 residues. V lost 5 bases and J 0 bases, leaving 11 bases between the germline ends. Written as DNA, the CDR3 is TGTGCCAGCAGTCTGACCCAGAGCTCCTACGAGCAGTACTTC. It is translated as CASSLTQSSYEQYF.

This clone was recorded a few times. The V call is TRBV19, the J call TRBJ1-2; D is possibly TRBD1 (5 bases). Germline V gene data show CDR1 as LNHDA and CDR2 as SQIVND (reference sequence). The CDR3 contains 15 residues. Trimming stripped 6 bases from V and 2 bases from J, with 16 bases between. CDR3 residues: CASSGTLRPNYGYTF. In DNA, the CDR3 is TGTGCCAGTAGCGGGACGCTGAGGCCCAACTATGGCTACACCTTC.

The rearrangement joins TRBV11-1 to TRBJ2-3; the D is unclear. Trimming removed 1 base from V and 4 bases from J, with 9 bases in between. Germline V gene lookup returns CDR1 SGHAT and CDR2 FQDESV (reference sequence). The CDR3 is 14 residues long. The DNA of the CDR3 is TGTGCCAGCAGCTTAGGTAACGCTCCAGATACGCAGTATTTT. This gives the protein CASSLGNAPDTQYF. Full variable domain (missing parts from reference TRBV11-1 and TRBJ2-3): EAEVAQSPRYKITEKSQAVAFWCDPISGHATLYWYRQILGQGPELLVQFQDESVVDDSQLPKDRFSAERLKGVDSTLKIQPAELGDSAMYLCASSLGNAPDTQYFGPGTRLTVL.

The rearrangement uses TRBV5-6 and TRBJ1-5; 8 bases fit TRBD1. Germline V gene lookup returns CDR1 SGHDT and CDR2 YYEEEE. V trimming: 2 bases; J trimming: 9 bases; junction bases outside the gene matches: 7. The CDR3 runs to 14 residues. In nucleotides, the CDR3 is TGTGCCAGCAGCTTCAGGGGGCCTCCATTGCCCCAGCATTTT. Translating it yields CASSFRGPPLPQHF.

This chain joins TRBV30 and TRBJ1-2; the D is unclear. The CDR3 extends over 15 amino acids. Germline V lookup: CDR1 GTSNPN, CDR2 SVGIG (reference sequence). V was shortened by 1 base and J by 2 bases, with 14 bases between the two germline ends. CDR3: CAWSALRTSNYGYTF. In DNA form, the CDR3 reads TGTGCCTGGAGTGCCCTACGGACCTCCAACTATGGCTACACCTTC.

This rearrangement joins TRBV5-1 to TRBJ2-3, with D perhaps TRBD2 (6 bases). V gave up 7 bases and J gave up 2 bases, with 8 bases separating them. Germline V CDR1 and CDR2: SGHRS, YFSETQ. This CDR3 has 12 amino acids. For the CDR3, the DNA is TGCGCCAGCGGGGGGAACACAGATACGCAGTATTTT. It is translated as CASGGNTDTQYF.

CDR3 nucleotide sequence: TGTGCCAGCAGCTTATTGGATGGTTTTGGGGAGACCCAGTACTTC. Amino acid sequence: CASSLLDGFGETQYF. The V gene is TRBV7-3, the J gene TRBJ2-5, with no clear D. Germline CDR1 reads SGHTA; CDR2 reads FQGTGA. V shed 2 bases and J shed 5 bases, with 15 bases lying between them. The CDR3 has 15 residues.

The rearrangement joins TRBV25-1 to TRBJ2-7; 12 bases are a match to TRBD2. This CDR3 comprises 14 residues. The V segment lost 8 bases and the J segment 5 bases; nucleotides outside the gene matches: 7. In germline, CDR1 is MGHDK, CDR2 SYGVNS. CDR3 nucleotides: TGTGCCAGCGGAGCGGGACTAGCGGGCGACGAGCAGTACTTC. Amino acids: CASGAGLAGDEQYF.

This clone was seen more than once but under ten times. The V and J genes are TRBV18 and TRBJ2-5; D unresolved. V was cut by 0 bases and J by 4 bases, with 9 bases left in between. The CDR3 runs to 14 residues. The germline CDR1 and CDR2 sequences are KGHSH and LQKENI. The CDR3 DNA sequence: TGTGCCAGCTCACCACCGGTTAAGGGAGAGACCCAGTACTTC. Amino acids: CASSPPVKGETQYF.

The chain employs TRBV30 and TRBJ1-1; no firm D call. Germline V CDR1 and CDR2: GTSNPN, SVGIG (reference sequence). The CDR3 runs 13 residues. Trimming left V 0 bases short and J 1 base short, with 6 bases between. The CDR3 coding sequence is TGTGCCTGGAGTGTACTCAGGAACACTGAAGCTTTCTTT. Protein product: CAWSVLRNTEAFF.

This clone was counted between two and nine times. The rearrangement uses TRBV7-2 and TRBJ2-1, with D possibly TRBD1 on 5 matching bases. The CDR3 is 13 residues long. The ends were cut back, 2 bases at V and 10 bases at J, with 12 bases in the middle. Germline V gene sequence: CDR1 SGHTA, CDR2 FQGNSA. The CDR3 bases are TGTGCCAGCAGCTTATCGGAAGGGGTCGAGCAGTTCTTC. Translated: CASSLSEGVEQFF.

This sequence joins TRBV30 and TRBJ1-4, with D hard to call. CDR1 is GTSNPN, CDR2 SVGIG, per germline (reference sequence). V was trimmed by 0 bases and J by 5 bases, leaving 10 bases between them. The CDR3 runs 14 residues. CDR3 coding DNA: TGTGCCTGGAGTGTAGGGTACAGCAATGAAAAACTGTTTTTT. Encoded protein: CAWSVGYSNEKLFF.

V usage is TRBV5-1 and J usage is TRBJ2-5; tentatively, D is TRBD1 or TRBD2 (6 bases each). Germline lookup yields CDR1 SGHRS and CDR2 YFSETQ. This CDR3 has 16 residues. Deletions cut 0 bases from V and 1 base from J, with 13 bases between. The CDR3 DNA sequence: TGCGCCAGCAGCTTGGGCGGGACAAGTCCCCAAGAGACCCAGTACTTC. Translated: CASSLGGTSPQETQYF.

The sample holds a few counts of this clone. The chain carries TRBV6-5 and TRBJ1-6; 7 positions match TRBD1. Trimming took 4 bases from V and 5 from J; bases not matched to a gene: 8. The CDR3 runs 16 residues. Germline CDR1 reads MNHEY; CDR2 reads SVGAGI. As DNA, the CDR3 is TGTGCCAGCAGTTTAGAACAGGGGTACAATAATTCACCCCTCCACTTT. Translation gives CASSLEQGYNNSPLHF.

The rearrangement joins TRBV10-3 to TRBJ1-6; 9 bases align to TRBD1. Germline V gene sequence: CDR1 ENHRY, CDR2 SYGVKD. The CDR3 sequence is 15 residues long. J lost 5 bases, V lost 4 bases, and 3 bases had no gene match. The CDR3 loop is CAISGYRGHNSPLHF. The CDR3 coding sequence is TGTGCCATCAGTGGCTACAGGGGGCATAATTCACCCCTCCACTTT.

CDR3 residues: CSVQRAYNSPLHF. The CDR3 coding sequence is TGCAGCGTTCAAAGAGCTTATAATTCACCCCTCCACTTT. This chain uses TRBV29-1 with TRBJ1-6; D remains unclear. V was trimmed by 5 bases and J by 4 bases, leaving 9 bases between them. Germline V gives CDR1 SQVTM, CDR2 ANQGSEA. This CDR3 comprises 13 residues. The whole variable domain, filled in from reference TRBV29-1 and TRBJ1-6, reads SAVISQKPSRDICQRGTSLTIQCQVDSQVTMMFWYRQQPGQSLTLIATANQGSEATYESGFVIDKFPISRPNLTFSTLTVSNMSPEDSSIYLCSVQRAYNSPLHFGNGTRLTVT.

The chain links TRBV7-9 to TRBJ1-2; the D is unclear. There are 15 residues in the CDR3. CDR1 SEHNR and CDR2 FQNEAQ come from the germline V gene (reference sequence). Trimming shortened V by 3 bases and J by 4 bases, and 15 bases separated the two germline ends. CDR3 sequence: CASSLAPLGGYGYTF. The CDR3 DNA sequence: TGTGCCAGCAGCTTGGCCCCTCTTGGTGGCTATGGCTACACCTTC.